Reported below is one T cell receptor (beta chain). This sample was taken from a study of blood T cell repertoires in COVID-19. About the research overall: Spain, Italy and the United States supplied samples that represented acute and convalescent COVID-19. The analysed material was cDNA or gDNA that came from T cells, B-cell-depleted T cells, or PBMCs.

CDR1 LNHDA and CDR2 SQIVND come from the germline V gene (reference sequence). The CDR3 extends over 14 amino acids. V lost 4 bases and J 2 bases, leaving 10 bases between the germline ends. Methods used by the authors: Nucleated cell counts were estimated from reference gene primer amplification. TCRdb's copy holds only in-frame clones and misses some; the assay was immunoSEQ multiplex PCR. The V and J calls and clone size are taken from that table; D and trimming were inferred from the DNA. This table holds about 88,000 clones, about 90% found once. The sample taken for sequencing was peripheral blood. V usage is TRBV19 and J usage is TRBJ2-3, with a possible D match to TRBD2 (5 bases). This sequence originates from a human donor with active COVID-19. The donor label of this sample is uncertain. CDR3 in amino acids: CASSTRTHTDTQYF. Written as DNA, the CDR3 is TGTGCCAGTAGTACCAGGACTCACACAGATACGCAGTATTTT.